The 23 T cell receptor beta chains below all came from one sample that was sequenced in a study of shared clonotypes between healthy human individuals. TCRdb's copy holds only in-frame clones and misses some; the assay was immunoSEQ multiplex PCR. Here the sample spans about 490,000 clones, 65% to 80% being singletons. Sequencing input: PBMCs. The receptors were sampled from a woman aged 40 to 50 in good health. Some clones in this sample may be carry-over from other donors' samples.

In this sample, this clone turned up once. CDR3 loop: CASSLTSNRHEQYF. CDR3 bases: TGTGCCAGCAGTCTTACTAGCAATCGGCACGAGCAGTACTTC. The chain has TRBV28 and TRBJ2-5, with D tentatively TRBD2 (6 bases). The J call may be incorrect, as the DNA end agrees better with TRBJ2-7. CDR3 length: 14 amino acids. Per the germline V gene, CDR1 is MDHEN and CDR2 is SYDVKM.

This clone was recorded a few times. The CDR3 DNA is TGTGCCAGCAGCCCCCAAGCGGCAGATACGCAGTATTTT. Its protein product is CASSPQAADTQYF. The chain recombines TRBV7-3 with TRBJ2-3; weak D call: TRBD2 (5 bases). The CDR3 length is 13 residues. Per the germline V gene, CDR1 is SGHTA and CDR2 is FQGTGA. V lost 5 bases, J lost 4 bases, and 10 bases lay in between. The full variable domain, completed using reference TRBV7-3 and TRBJ2-3, is GAGVSQTPSNKVTEKGKYVELRCDPISGHTALYWYRQSLGQGPEFLIYFQGTGAADDSGLPNDRFFAVRPEGSVSTLKIQRTERGDSAVYLCASSPQAADTQYFGPGTRLTVL.

This chain uses TRBV12-5 with TRBJ2-2; 10 bases agree with TRBD2. The CDR3 consists of 16 residues. Germline trimming cut 3 bases from V and 5 bases from J; bases unmatched to any gene: 6. Germline lookup yields CDR1 LGHNT and CDR2 FRNRAP. CDR3 in DNA: TGTGCTAGTGGTTTTCAGGCTAGCGGGAGTACCGGGGAGCTGTTTTTT. Translating it yields CASGFQASGSTGELFF. The complete variable domain, with remaining parts taken from reference TRBV12-5 and TRBJ2-2, reads DARVTQTPRHKVTEMGQEVTMRCQPILGHNTVFWYRQTMMQGLELLAYFRNRAPLDDSGMPKDRFSAEMPDATLATLKIQPSEPRDSAVYFCASGFQASGSTGELFFGEGSRLTVL.

This chain links TRBV27 with TRBJ2-3, with unresolved D. V lost 3 bases and J lost 4, with 2 bases in between. CDR1 and CDR2 (germline): MNHEY, SMNVEV (reference sequence). This CDR3 region has 11 residues. The CDR3 reads CASSLADTQYF. The CDR3, as DNA: TGTGCCAGCAGTTTGGCAGATACGCAGTATTTT.

The V gene is TRBV7-9, the J gene TRBJ2-7; 7 nucleotides align to TRBD2. V was pared by 5 bases and J by 3 bases, with 10 bases of the junction left unmatched. CDR1 and CDR2 from the germline V gene are SEHNR and FQNEAQ (reference sequence). The CDR3 is made up of 15 amino acids. CDR3 loop: CASSPMGLQNYEQYF. In DNA, the CDR3 is TGTGCCAGCAGCCCGATGGGACTACAAAACTACGAGCAGTACTTC.

The V gene is TRBV20-1, the J gene TRBJ1-3; no clear D. The V gene's germline CDR1 is DFQATT and CDR2 SNEGSKA (reference sequence). The CDR3 totals 11 residues. V was pared by 4 bases and J by 8 bases, with 9 bases between. The CDR3 loop is CSAMFEDTIYF. DNA for the CDR3: TGCAGTGCTATGTTTGAGGACACCATATATTTT.

The rearrangement uses TRBV7-8 and TRBJ2-7; TRBD2 aligns across 7 bases. V lost 5 bases to trimming and J lost 3 bases; unmatched junction nucleotides: 10. Per the germline V gene, CDR1 is SGHVS and CDR2 is FQNEAQ. The CDR3 runs to 15 residues. This CDR3 is CASSPDRGRFYEQYF. CDR3 sequence (DNA): TGTGCCAGCAGCCCAGACCGCGGGAGATTCTACGAGCAGTACTTC. The complete variable domain, with remaining parts taken from reference TRBV7-8 and TRBJ2-7, reads GAGVSQSPRYKVAKRGQDVALRCDPISGHVSLFWYQQALGQGPEFLTYFQNEAQLDKSGLPSDRFFAERPEGSVSTLKIQRTQQEDSAVYLCASSPDRGRFYEQYFGPGTRLTVT.

The J gene is TRBJ2-2, the V gene TRBV5-6; 8 nucleotides line up with TRBD1. The J segment lost 4 bases and the V segment lost 4 bases, leaving 6 bases of the junction unmatched. CDR1 is SGHDT and CDR2 is YYEEEE in the germline V gene. CDR3 size: 15 residues. CDR3 residues: CASSQIDRGTGELFF. The DNA for the CDR3 is TGTGCCAGCAGCCAGATCGACAGGGGCACCGGGGAGCTGTTTTTT.

J is TRBJ1-1 and V is TRBV30; D gene ambiguous. Germline CDR1 reads GTSNPN; CDR2 reads SVGIG (reference sequence). V lost 5 bases, J lost 0 bases, and 10 bases lay in between. The CDR3 runs to 13 residues. CDR3 residues: CAWAGSMNTEAFF. DNA of the CDR3: TGTGCCTGGGCGGGCTCTATGAACACTGAAGCTTTCTTT. The whole variable domain, remainder taken from reference TRBV30 and TRBJ1-1, is SQTIHQWPATLVQPVGSPLSLECTVEGTSNPNLYWYRQAAGRGLQLLFYSVGIGQISSEVPQNLSASRPQDRQFILSSKKLLLSDSGFYLCAWAGSMNTEAFFGQGTRLTVV.

The rearrangement joins TRBV7-8 to TRBJ2-3, with 12 bases lining up with TRBD2. The J segment lost 2 bases and the V segment lost 5 bases, leaving 11 bases of the junction unmatched. Germline lookup yields CDR1 SGHVS and CDR2 FQNEAQ. This CDR3 spans 18 amino acids. CDR3 DNA sequence: TGTGCCAGCAGCCCCCTGACTAGCGGGAGCGACTTCACAGATACGCAGTATTTT. It codes for CASSPLTSGSDFTDTQYF.

This chain connects TRBV5-8 to TRBJ2-7; D may match TRBD1 or TRBD2 (5 bases each). This CDR3 spans 15 amino acids. CDR1 is SGHTS and CDR2 is YDEGEE in the germline V gene. V lost 0 bases to trimming and J lost 2 bases, with 12 bases between them. CDR3 residues: CASSLDGGSPYEQYF. In nucleotides, the CDR3 is TGTGCCAGCAGCTTGGATGGGGGTTCCCCCTACGAGCAGTACTTC.

This clone has only a few counts. J is TRBJ1-1 and V is TRBV29-1; D gene ambiguous. Germline lookup yields CDR1 SQVTM and CDR2 ANQGSEA. Trimming removed 6 bases at V and 0 bases at J, with 11 bases between. The CDR3 covers 13 residues. The CDR3 region has the DNA TGCAGCGTGACCTTAGCCTTGAACACTGAAGCTTTCTTT. Protein: CSVTLALNTEAFF. Based on the CDR3 plus reference TRBV29-1 and TRBJ1-1, the full variable domain is SAVISQKPSRDICQRGTSLTIQCQVDSQVTMMFWYRQQPGQSLTLIATANQGSEATYESGFVIDKFPISRPNLTFSTLTVSNMSPEDSSIYLCSVTLALNTEAFFGQGTRLTVV.

This clone appeared once. The rearrangement uses TRBV7-9 and TRBJ2-3; 7 bases agree with TRBD2. CDR1 and CDR2 from the germline V gene are SEHNR and FQNEAQ (reference sequence). V gave up 4 bases and J gave up 6 bases; unmatched junction bases: 13. The CDR3 has 16 residues. CDR3 sequence reads: CASSWAGGSGYDTQYF. Written as DNA, the CDR3 is TGTGCCAGCAGCTGGGCCGGAGGTAGCGGGTACGATACGCAGTATTTT.

The chain is built from TRBV19 and TRBJ1-2; 7 nucleotides match TRBD1. The CDR3 length is 15 residues. The junction had 14 bases not matched to a gene; V was cut back by 8 bases and J by 5 bases. The V gene's germline CDR1 is LNHDA and CDR2 SQIVND (reference sequence). CDR3 sequence: CASYRARDSRYGYTF. The CDR3, as DNA: TGTGCCAGTTATCGGGCCCGGGACAGCCGGTATGGCTACACCTTC.

V is TRBV5-6 and J is TRBJ2-7; TRBD2 matches at 11 bases. The V and J ends lost 2 bases and 2 bases, in that order; junction bases with no gene match: 3. The CDR3 loop spans 15 amino acids. Germline-derived CDR1 and CDR2 are SGHDT and YYEEEE. The chain's CDR3 is CASSFVAGGAYEQYF. The CDR3 DNA is TGTGCCAGCAGCTTCGTAGCGGGAGGGGCCTACGAGCAGTACTTC.

The chain carries TRBV28 and TRBJ1-4, with D perhaps matching TRBD1 (5 bases). The germline V gene has CDR1 MDHEN and CDR2 SYDVKM. CDR3 length: 12 amino acids. Trimming shortened V by 11 bases and J by 7 bases, and 14 bases separated the two germline ends. CDR3 sequence (DNA): TGTGCCTCCCGGGGGGGGAGTGAAAAACTGTTTTTT. This encodes CASRGGSEKLFF.

V usage is TRBV6-1 and J usage is TRBJ1-1; no clear D. The ends were cut back, 3 bases at V and 5 bases at J, with 7 bases in the middle. CDR1 and CDR2 from the germline V gene are MNHNS and SASEGT. CDR3 length: 12 residues. CDR3 DNA sequence: TGTGCCAGCAGTGACCGGACTACTGAAGCTTTCTTT. The encoded protein is CASSDRTTEAFF.

V and J are TRBV5-8 and TRBJ2-5, with 8 nucleotides matching TRBD2. The CDR3 extends over 16 amino acids. Losses at the gene ends were 4 bases for V and 5 bases for J; bases not matched to a gene: 13. CDR1 SGHTS and CDR2 YDEGEE come from the germline V gene. The CDR3 nucleotides are TGTGCCAGCAGCCCGGCGGGAGCGGGAGCCCGGGAGACCCAGTACTTC. Translating it yields CASSPAGAGARETQYF.

This clone has just a few counts. V is TRBV28 and J is TRBJ2-7; D not certain. V was shortened by 2 bases and J by 4 bases, with 12 bases between the two germline ends. The germline V gene encodes CDR1 MDHEN and CDR2 SYDVKM. There are 14 residues in the CDR3. CDR3 coding DNA: TGTGCCAGCAGTTTAGTTTTCGCTGATTACGAGCAGTACTTC. This translates into CASSLVFADYEQYF.

The rearrangement links TRBV10-3 to TRBJ1-4; no firm D call. The CDR3 has 16 amino acids. Trimming took off 0 bases at V and 0 bases at J, with 8 bases between the two ends. CDR1 ENHRY and CDR2 SYGVKD come from the germline V gene. The CDR3 region is CAISESISATNEKLFF. The CDR3 DNA reads as TGTGCCATCAGTGAGTCGATTTCAGCAACTAATGAAAAACTGTTTTTT.

This rearrangement joins TRBV7-9 to TRBJ2-7, with unresolved D. Germline CDR1 reads SEHNR; CDR2 reads FQNEAQ (reference sequence). Trimming removed 3 bases from V and 5 bases from J, with 8 bases in between. The CDR3 is made up of 12 amino acids. The CDR3 DNA follows: TGTGCCAGCAGCTTCCAGAGGAACGAGCAGTACTTC. Protein: CASSFQRNEQYF.

This chain links TRBV2 with TRBJ1-1, with D possibly matching TRBD1 (5 bases). Trimming took off 6 bases at V and 5 bases at J, with 10 bases between the two ends. Germline CDR1 reads SNHLY; CDR2 reads FYNNEI. The CDR3 runs to 12 residues. This chain's CDR3 is CASSVRVTEAFF. Here the CDR3 DNA reads TGTGCCAGCAGCGTCAGGGTGACTGAAGCTTTCTTT.

About this clone itself: With a far larger clone one base away, a read error is the likely cause. The CDR3 DNA sequence: TGTGCCAGCAGTTCATCCTTCTCTGGAAACACCATATATTTT. Protein: CASSSSFSGNTIYF. The rearrangement links TRBV27 to TRBJ1-3; D unclear. The length of the CDR3 is 14 residues. CDR1 is MNHEY, CDR2 SMNVEV, per germline (reference sequence). The V end lost 4 bases, the J end lost 0 bases, and 7 bases lay between the germline ends.